What follows is one TCR beta chain and its context. Its antigen is currently unknown. The data were taken from a study of chemoradiotherapy in HPV16-positive cancers. As for the study in general: Functional T-cell assays on two HPV16-positive patients' cells defined candidate HPV-specific clones and common TCR motifs. Findings and limits, study-wide: HPV-responsive T-cell expansion during chemoradiotherapy was linked to improved recurrence-free survival in HPV16-positive patients. Candidate HPV-specific clones and E7-related TCR motifs grew in tumor during treatment.

Sequencing was performed with immunoSEQ multiplex PCR; in TCRdb, only in-frame clones are kept and a portion is missing. The sample consists of some 12,000 clones, about 81% of them appearing once. Repeated repertoire sampling spanned the course of chemoradiotherapy. The TCR originated in a human donor with HPV-associated anogenital cancer. This sample was taken from a patient who underwent chemoradiotherapy.

As DNA, the CDR3 is TGTGCCAGCAGCCCAGGGTGGGAGACCCAGTACTTC. Translating gives CASSPGWETQYF. The V call is TRBV7-2, the J call TRBJ2-5; D perhaps matches TRBD1 (5 bases). This CDR3 has 12 amino acids. The ends were cut back, 5 bases at V and 5 bases at J, with 9 bases in the middle. Germline V lookup: CDR1 SGHTA, CDR2 FQGNSA.